This T cell receptor beta chain derives from a study of regulatory T cells in long-lasting Graves disease. In the study overall: Treatment with antithyroid drugs for over 5 years, together with positive TSH receptor antibodies, meant persistent Graves' disease.

Relying on iRepertoire HTBI primers and Arm-PCR of CDR3 regions, the team built TCR beta libraries. Authors' processing steps: Detected in the samples were 55 to 65 TRBV and 14 TRBJ segments. TCRdb itself ran the multiplex PCR reads through MiXCR, one entry per CDR3 protein. These V and J calls derive from TCRdb rather than the authors' analysis. The sample consists of some 340,000 distinct CDR3 sequences, less than 30% of them appearing once. This clonotype was detected only a few times. Time point in this sample: persistent/refractory GD, antithyroid drugs over 5 years with positive TRAb. PBMC RNA was the source of the TCR library. V was shortened by 6 bases and J by 0 bases, with 12 bases between the two germline ends. Germline V gene lookup returns CDR1 MDHEN and CDR2 SYDVKM. This CDR3 has 15 amino acids.

This clonotype was obtained from a woman between 35 and 50 years old with Graves disease. The specimen comprised peripheral blood mononuclear cells (PBMCs), sampled when the disease was refractory, from a patient treated with antithyroid drugs. The chain links TRBV28 to TRBJ2-1; D remains unclear. The CDR3 sequence: CASSFYSSSYNEQFF. The CDR3 coding sequence is TGTGCCAGCAGCTTTTACAGCAGCTCCTACAATGAGCAGTTCTTC.